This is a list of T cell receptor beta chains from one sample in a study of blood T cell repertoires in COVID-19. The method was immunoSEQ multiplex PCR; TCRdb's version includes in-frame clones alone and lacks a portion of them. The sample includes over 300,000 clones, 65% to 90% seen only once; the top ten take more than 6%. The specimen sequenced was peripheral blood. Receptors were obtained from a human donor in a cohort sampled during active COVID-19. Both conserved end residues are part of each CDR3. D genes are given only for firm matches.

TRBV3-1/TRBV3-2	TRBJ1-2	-	CASSPGQKLYGYTF	TGTGCCAGCAGCCCTGGACAGAAGCTCTATGGCTACACCTTC
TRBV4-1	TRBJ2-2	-	CASSQGSHTGELFF	TGCGCCAGCAGCCAAGGTAGCCACACCGGGGAGCTGTTTTTT
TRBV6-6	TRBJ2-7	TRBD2	CASSYSSGTYEQYF	TGTGCCAGCAGTTACTCGAGCGGGACCTACGAGCAGTACTTC
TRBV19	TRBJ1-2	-	CASQPGRTYGYTF	TGTGCCAGTCAACCAGGACGGACATATGGCTACACCTTC
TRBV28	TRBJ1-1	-	CASSPPAGPDRTEAFF	TGTGCCAGCAGTCCCCCCGCGGGGCCCGATCGCACTGAAGCTTTCTTT
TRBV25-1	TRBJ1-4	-	CASSDPTQGTEKLFF	TGTGCCAGCAGTGATCCAACACAGGGCACGGAAAAACTGTTTTTT
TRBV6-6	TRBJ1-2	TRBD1	CASSPGTEKIYGYTF	TGTGCCAGCAGCCCCGGGACAGAAAAAATCTATGGCTACACCTTC
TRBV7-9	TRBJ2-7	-	CASSVLGHQPAEHF	TGTGCCAGCAGCGTTTTGGGACACCAGCCGGCGGAGCACTTC
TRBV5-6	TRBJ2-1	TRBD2	CASSLVGLAAENEQFF	TGTGCCAGCAGCTTAGTCGGACTAGCAGCGGAAAATGAGCAGTTCTTC
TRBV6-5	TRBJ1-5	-	CASQPRTLPNQPQHF	TGTGCCAGCCAGCCCCGGACATTGCCGAATCAGCCCCAGCATTTT
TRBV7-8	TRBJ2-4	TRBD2	CASSRLGGAKNIQYF	TGTGCCAGCAGCCGCCTGGGAGGGGCCAAAAACATTCAGTACTTC
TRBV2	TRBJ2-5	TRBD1	CASTGQGPKTQYF	TGTGCCAGCACCGGACAGGGCCCCAAGACCCAGTACTTC
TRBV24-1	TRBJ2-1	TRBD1	CATSDSDRTDEQFF	TGTGCCACCAGTGATTCGGACAGGACCGATGAGCAGTTCTTC